This is a list of T cell receptor beta chains from one sample in a study of cytotoxic CD8 clonotypes in ibrutinib-treated CLL. Produced via immunoSEQ multiplex PCR; TCRdb's table is partial and in-frame only. The sample shows 50,000 to 65,000 clones, around 52% of them seen only once. Specimen: PBMCs, collected after 12 months of ibrutinib treatment. The receptors here all came from a human donor with chronic lymphocytic leukemia. The CDR3 runs from the conserved cysteine through the conserved F or W. A D gene is named only where the DNA matches it firmly. Clone size is stated in some rows and not others, as once, few, many or a class when expanded.

CDR3 DNA: TGTGCCAGCAGCTCAATGGACCGAGACAGAAATGAAAAACTGTTTTTT; CDR3 protein: CASSSMDRDRNEKLFF; V gene: TRBV5-6; clone size: .; J gene: TRBJ1-4; D gene: .
CDR3 DNA: TGCGCCAGCAGCCAGTTAACAGTCCTCGCCGGGGAGCTGTTTTTT; CDR3 protein: CASSQLTVLAGELFF; V gene: TRBV4-1; clone size: .; J gene: TRBJ2-2; D gene: .
CDR3 DNA: TGTGCCAGCAGCCCACGAGCCGACGGGAGCGTCGGCTACACCTTC; CDR3 protein: CASSPRADGSVGYTF; V gene: TRBV7-2; clone size: .; J gene: TRBJ1-2; D gene: .
CDR3 DNA: TGTGCCAGCAGTTTGCCAGGACAGCTTAGCAATCAGCCCCAGCATTTT; CDR3 protein: CASSLPGQLSNQPQHF; V gene: TRBV28; clone size: .; J gene: TRBJ1-5; D gene: .
CDR3 DNA: TGTGCCAGCAGCTTAGCGCGGTCAAGGACTTCCACCGGGGAGCTGTTTTTT; CDR3 protein: CASSLARSRTSTGELFF; V gene: TRBV7-9; clone size: .; J gene: TRBJ2-2; D gene: .
CDR3 DNA: TGTGCCAGCAGACGGGACACGAAAGAGACCCAGTACTTC; CDR3 protein: CASRRDTKETQYF; V gene: TRBV7-2; clone size: .; J gene: TRBJ2-5; D gene: .
CDR3 DNA: TGCGCCAGCAGCTTGCGTGGACAGGGGCAGTCACCCCTCCACTTT; CDR3 protein: CASSLRGQGQSPLHF; V gene: TRBV5-1; clone size: few; J gene: TRBJ1-6; D gene: TRBD1
CDR3 DNA: TGTGCCAGCAGCGCGGACAGGGGGGGCTCCTACAATGAGCAGTTCTTC; CDR3 protein: CASSADRGGSYNEQFF; V gene: TRBV2; clone size: .; J gene: TRBJ2-1; D gene: TRBD1
CDR3 DNA: TGTGCCAGCAGCTTAGTGGTCAGTCGCTACACCTTC; CDR3 protein: CASSLVVSRYTF; V gene: TRBV7-2; clone size: few; J gene: TRBJ1-2; D gene: .
CDR3 DNA: TGTGCCACCTGGGACAGGAACTCTGGAAACACCATATATTTT; CDR3 protein: CATWDRNSGNTIYF; V gene: TRBV10-3; clone size: .; J gene: TRBJ1-3; D gene: TRBD1
CDR3 DNA: TGTGCCAGCAGCCTTCTATTAGGCGATTCACCCCTCCACTTT; CDR3 protein: CASSLLLGDSPLHF; V gene: TRBV6-5; clone size: .; J gene: TRBJ1-6; D gene: .
CDR3 DNA: TGTGCCAGTAGTCAGGGGTGGGCGGCCTTCTTACAGCCCCAGCATTTT; CDR3 protein: CASSQGWAAFLQPQHF; V gene: TRBV19; clone size: .; J gene: TRBJ1-5; D gene: .
CDR3 DNA: TGTGCCAGCAGCTTACCCCTTGCGAACACTGAAGCTTTCTTT; CDR3 protein: CASSLPLANTEAFF; V gene: TRBV11-2; clone size: .; J gene: TRBJ1-1; D gene: .
CDR3 DNA: TGTGCCAGCAGTTTAGTGCTAGCGGGGACTTCCACAGATACGCAGTATTTT; CDR3 protein: CASSLVLAGTSTDTQYF; V gene: TRBV28; clone size: .; J gene: TRBJ2-3; D gene: TRBD2
CDR3 DNA: TGTGCCAGCAGCCTCTGGACAGGGCCTAACACCGGGGAGCTGTTTTTT; CDR3 protein: CASSLWTGPNTGELFF; V gene: TRBV5-4; clone size: .; J gene: TRBJ2-2; D gene: TRBD1
CDR3 DNA: TGCGCCAGCAGTTCGATGGGTGGGGAGCTGTTTTTT; CDR3 protein: CASSSMGGELFF; V gene: TRBV5-1; clone size: .; J gene: TRBJ2-2; D gene: .
CDR3 DNA: TGTGCCAGTAGTATGGGGGGGCGAGATACGCAGTATTTT; CDR3 protein: CASSMGGRDTQYF; V gene: TRBV19; clone size: once; J gene: TRBJ2-3; D gene: .
CDR3 DNA: TGTGCCAGCAGCTTAAGTGGCGGGAGGACCCACAATGAGCAGTTCTTC; CDR3 protein: CASSLSGGRTHNEQFF; V gene: TRBV7-2; clone size: few; J gene: TRBJ2-1; D gene: TRBD2
CDR3 DNA: TGTGCCAGCAGCTTAGATTGGTTCTCTGAAGCTTTCTTT; CDR3 protein: CASSLDWFSEAFF; V gene: TRBV7-6; clone size: few; J gene: TRBJ1-1; D gene: .
CDR3 DNA: TGTGCCAGCAGCTTCGAATCGGCATCCCGCCCAAACTATGGCTACACCTTC; CDR3 protein: CASSFESASRPNYGYTF; V gene: TRBV5-6; clone size: few; J gene: TRBJ1-2; D gene: .
CDR3 DNA: TGTGCCAGCAGCGCGACCGGACGGGATACGCAGTATTTT; CDR3 protein: CASSATGRDTQYF; V gene: TRBV28; clone size: .; J gene: TRBJ2-3; D gene: .
CDR3 DNA: TGTGCCACCAGCAGAGTCTACAATGAGCAGTTCTTC; CDR3 protein: CATSRVYNEQFF; V gene: TRBV15; clone size: .; J gene: TRBJ2-1; D gene: .
CDR3 DNA: TGCAGCGTTGAACGGCAGGGGGTTGGAGAGACCCAGTACTTC; CDR3 protein: CSVERQGVGETQYF; V gene: TRBV29-1; clone size: few; J gene: TRBJ2-5; D gene: TRBD1
CDR3 DNA: TGTGCCAGCAGTGAAATGGGACAGGGGGCATTAGATACGCAGTATTTT; CDR3 protein: CASSEMGQGALDTQYF; V gene: TRBV6-1; clone size: few; J gene: TRBJ2-3; D gene: TRBD1
CDR3 DNA: TGTGCCATTAAGCTAGCCCAGGGTGACTATGGCTACACCTTC; CDR3 protein: CAIKLAQGDYGYTF; V gene: TRBV6-1; clone size: .; J gene: TRBJ1-2; D gene: .
CDR3 DNA: TGTGCCAGCAGTTTTGGGGGACATGGCTTCGACAATTACGAGCAGTACTTC; CDR3 protein: CASSFGGHGFDNYEQYF; V gene: TRBV28; clone size: .; J gene: TRBJ2-7; D gene: .
CDR3 DNA: TGTGCCAGCAGTAACACACTGCGATATGAAAAACTGTTTTTT; CDR3 protein: CASSNTLRYEKLFF; V gene: TRBV7-8; clone size: .; J gene: TRBJ1-4; D gene: .
CDR3 DNA: TGTGCCAGCAGCTTGGGTGCGGGAAGCTCCTACAATGAGCAGTTCTTC; CDR3 protein: CASSLGAGSSYNEQFF; V gene: TRBV5-4; clone size: .; J gene: TRBJ2-1; D gene: .
CDR3 DNA: TGTGCCAGCAGCCTACCGGGCGTATGGACTGAAGCTTTCTTT; CDR3 protein: CASSLPGVWTEAFF; V gene: TRBV4-2; clone size: .; J gene: TRBJ1-1; D gene: .
CDR3 DNA: TGTGCCAGCGAGGGGGCCCATAGCACAGATACGCAGTATTTT; CDR3 protein: CASEGAHSTDTQYF; V gene: TRBV7-2; clone size: .; J gene: TRBJ2-3; D gene: TRBD1
CDR3 DNA: TGTGCCAGTAGTATATGGGACACTGAAGCTTTCTTT; CDR3 protein: CASSIWDTEAFF; V gene: TRBV19; clone size: .; J gene: TRBJ1-1; D gene: .
CDR3 DNA: TGCGCCAGCAGCTTGGTTCCGGTTGGAAACACCATATATTTT; CDR3 protein: CASSLVPVGNTIYF; V gene: TRBV5-1; clone size: .; J gene: TRBJ1-3; D gene: .
CDR3 DNA: TGTGCCAGCAGCGGTCAAGTTTGGGAGCAGTACTTC; CDR3 protein: CASSGQVWEQYF; V gene: TRBV5-6; clone size: .; J gene: TRBJ2-7; D gene: .
CDR3 DNA: TGTGCCAGCAGCTCCGCGGGGGGTTACATTCAGTACTTC; CDR3 protein: CASSSAGGYIQYF; V gene: TRBV7-2; clone size: .; J gene: TRBJ2-4; D gene: TRBD2
CDR3 DNA: TGTGCCAGCAGCGTACGAGCGGGAGGGATCACAGATACGCAGTATTTT; CDR3 protein: CASSVRAGGITDTQYF; V gene: TRBV9; clone size: .; J gene: TRBJ2-3; D gene: TRBD2
CDR3 DNA: TGTGCCAGCAGTTCTTACAGGGGTTTGACTAGCGGGAGGGCAGTGGATGAGCAGTTCTTC; CDR3 protein: CASSSYRGLTSGRAVDEQFF; V gene: TRBV28; clone size: .; J gene: TRBJ2-1; D gene: TRBD2
CDR3 DNA: TGTGCCAGCAGCTTAGACAGGGGGGACATTCAGTACTTC; CDR3 protein: CASSLDRGDIQYF; V gene: TRBV11-2; clone size: .; J gene: TRBJ2-4; D gene: .
CDR3 DNA: TGTGCCAGCAGTCCCTTTACAGGGTTCAATCAGCCCCAGCATTTT; CDR3 protein: CASSPFTGFNQPQHF; V gene: TRBV28; clone size: few; J gene: TRBJ1-5; D gene: .
CDR3 DNA: TGTGCCAGCAGCAAGGGAGGGGCTGGAAACACTGAAGCTTTCTTT; CDR3 protein: CASSKGGAGNTEAFF; V gene: TRBV11-3; clone size: once; J gene: TRBJ1-1; D gene: .
CDR3 DNA: TGTGCCAGCAGTTACTACCCACAGGGGGCCTACGAGCAGTACTTC; CDR3 protein: CASSYYPQGAYEQYF; V gene: TRBV28; clone size: once; J gene: TRBJ2-7; D gene: TRBD1
CDR3 DNA: TGTGCCAGCAGTTTGAACTCATTGGGGACCCAGTACTTC; CDR3 protein: CASSLNSLGTQYF; V gene: TRBV7-7; clone size: few; J gene: TRBJ2-5; D gene: .
CDR3 DNA: TGTGCCAGCAGCTTAGCGGCCCGGGGTAGCGGGGGGAGGGGTGAGCAGTTCTTC; CDR3 protein: CASSLAARGSGGRGEQFF; V gene: TRBV7-9; clone size: .; J gene: TRBJ2-1; D gene: TRBD2
CDR3 DNA: TGCGCCAGCAGCCAGCCGGGACAGGGAAATCAGCCCCAGCATTTT; CDR3 protein: CASSQPGQGNQPQHF; V gene: TRBV4-3; clone size: .; J gene: TRBJ1-5; D gene: TRBD1
CDR3 DNA: TGTGCCATCAGTGAAGGGGTGTTTCCCGGGGAGCTGTTTTTT; CDR3 protein: CAISEGVFPGELFF; V gene: TRBV10-3; clone size: many; J gene: TRBJ2-2; D gene: .
CDR3 DNA: TGTGCCAGCAGCCAAAATTATGGGGCCGGGGAGCTGTTTTTT; CDR3 protein: CASSQNYGAGELFF; V gene: TRBV14; clone size: .; J gene: TRBJ2-2; D gene: .
CDR3 DNA: TGTGCCAACAGCGGGGGGATGGCGAGCAATCAGCCCCAGCATTTT; CDR3 protein: CANSGGMASNQPQHF; V gene: TRBV5-3; clone size: .; J gene: TRBJ1-5; D gene: .
CDR3 DNA: TGTGCCAGCAGCACCGACGGGTCACCCCTCCACTTT; CDR3 protein: CASSTDGSPLHF; V gene: TRBV7-9; clone size: .; J gene: TRBJ1-6; D gene: .
CDR3 DNA: TGCAGCGTTGAAGACTTCCGGGGGGGCCCCGGGGAGCTGTTTTTT; CDR3 protein: CSVEDFRGGPGELFF; V gene: TRBV29-1; clone size: .; J gene: TRBJ2-2; D gene: TRBD2
CDR3 DNA: TGTGCCAGCAGACTACGGGCCAATAATTCACCCCTCCACTTT; CDR3 protein: CASRLRANNSPLHF; V gene: TRBV7-6; clone size: many; J gene: TRBJ1-6; D gene: .
CDR3 DNA: TGTGCCAGCAGAACACAGGGGATCAATCAGCCCCAGCATTTT; CDR3 protein: CASRTQGINQPQHF; V gene: TRBV6-1; clone size: .; J gene: TRBJ1-5; D gene: TRBD1
CDR3 DNA: TGCGCCAGCAGCTTGGGTGACAGCAATAATCAGCCCCAGCATTTT; CDR3 protein: CASSLGDSNNQPQHF; V gene: TRBV5-1; clone size: .; J gene: TRBJ1-5; D gene: .
CDR3 DNA: TGTGCCAGCAGCTGGGACCCCAAGCACAATGAGCAGTTCTTC; CDR3 protein: CASSWDPKHNEQFF; V gene: TRBV9; clone size: .; J gene: TRBJ2-1; D gene: .
CDR3 DNA: TGTGCCAGCAGGCCCTGGACAGCTCAAGAGACCCAGTACTTC; CDR3 protein: CASRPWTAQETQYF; V gene: TRBV28; clone size: few; J gene: TRBJ2-5; D gene: .
CDR3 DNA: TGCAGCGTTAGCACATCCTATAATTCACCCCTCCACTTT; CDR3 protein: CSVSTSYNSPLHF; V gene: TRBV29-1; clone size: .; J gene: TRBJ1-6; D gene: .
CDR3 DNA: TGTGCCAGCAGCCTTTTGGGGGCCAAAAACATTCAGTACTTC; CDR3 protein: CASSLLGAKNIQYF; V gene: TRBV21-1; clone size: .; J gene: TRBJ2-4; D gene: .
CDR3 DNA: TGTGCCAGCAGTGATCCGAGGGGGCAAAGGCAGCCCCAGCATTTT; CDR3 protein: CASSDPRGQRQPQHF; V gene: TRBV6-1; clone size: .; J gene: TRBJ1-5; D gene: TRBD1
CDR3 DNA: TGTGCCAGCAGCTCCGGGACAGGGAGCACAGATACGCAGTATTTT; CDR3 protein: CASSSGTGSTDTQYF; V gene: TRBV7-9; clone size: few; J gene: TRBJ2-3; D gene: TRBD1
CDR3 DNA: TGTGCCAGCAGCTTAAGCTGGGGGAACAATGAGCAGTTCTTC; CDR3 protein: CASSLSWGNNEQFF; V gene: TRBV7-9; clone size: .; J gene: TRBJ2-1; D gene: .